The sequence of this TCR beta chain was determined in a study of beta chain features in type 1 diabetes. Study at large: Age, gender and cell yields were similar between patients and healthy donors.

Study-level results: The naive, central memory and Treg TCRB repertoires showed an apparent similarity that was greater among patients than among healthy donors. When Type 1 diabetes patients were examined, their TCRB CDR3s proved moderately but significantly shorter in all four CD4+ subsets.

Trimming cost V 5 bases and J 4 bases; bases outside gene matches: 8. Germline CDR1 and CDR2: SEHNR and FQNEAQ (reference sequence). The CDR3 sequence is 16 residues long. This clone was detected a few times. Its antigen is undetermined. Of the isolated RNA, all was reverse transcribed, and so the sequenced material was expressed TCRB transcripts. Here immunoSEQ multiplex PCR was the method, and the copy in TCRdb shows in-frame clones only, minus some. The sample holds 600,000 to 700,000 clones; 13% are singletons and the top ten take about 0.02%. It was via CD45RO/CCR7/CD25/CD127/CD95/CD27 that CD4+ naive, central memory, regulatory and stem cell-like memory cells were sorted.

Sequencing was done on a sample of naive CD4+ T cells from blood. This sequence joins TRBV7-9 and TRBJ2-1, with 10 bases lining up with TRBD2. This receptor was obtained from a young man with type 1 diabetes. CDR3 coding DNA: TGTGCCAGCAGCCTTGGGACTAGCGATGCTTACAATGAGCAGTTCTTC. This gives the protein CASSLGTSDAYNEQFF.